The entry that follows covers one T cell receptor (beta chain) sequence. The sample originates from a study of blood T cell repertoires in COVID-19. The ends were cut back, 7 bases at V and 7 bases at J, with 16 bases in the middle. CDR3 length: 13 amino acids. Original processing notes: Amplification with reference gene primers provided the estimates of nucleated cell counts. Some clones are missing from TCRdb's copy, which holds only in-frame ones; the method was immunoSEQ multiplex PCR. V, J and clone size are taken as reported in that table, and D and trimming were inferred from the DNA itself. The sample holds 150,000 to 200,000 clones, 70% to 90% seen once.

The sequencing input was PBMCs or T cells enriched from blood (not recorded which). The receptor's source is a woman between 45 and 65 years old who had recovered from COVID-19. The V gene is TRBV12-3 or TRBV12-4, the J gene TRBJ1-1, with D unclear. CDR3 sequence: CASTSLRRREAFF. The DNA of the CDR3 is TGTGCCAGCACGAGTCTGCGTCGTCGTGAAGCTTTCTTT.